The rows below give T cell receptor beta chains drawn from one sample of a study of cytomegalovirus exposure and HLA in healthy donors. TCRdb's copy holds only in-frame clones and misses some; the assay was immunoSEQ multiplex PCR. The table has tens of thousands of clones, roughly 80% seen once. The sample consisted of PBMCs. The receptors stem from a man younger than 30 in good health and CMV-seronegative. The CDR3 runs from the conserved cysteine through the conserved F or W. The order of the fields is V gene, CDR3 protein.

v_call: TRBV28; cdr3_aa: CASSRWTEKNEQFF
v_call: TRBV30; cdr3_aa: CAWSAIGRGLGETQYF
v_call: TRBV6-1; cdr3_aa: CASSGQELFDSNQPQHF
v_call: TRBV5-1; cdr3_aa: CASSPPSPGTEAFF
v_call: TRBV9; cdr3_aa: CASSVEGQLNQPQHF
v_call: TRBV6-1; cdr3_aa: CASSPRVLRATEAFF
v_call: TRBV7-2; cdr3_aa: CASSLASVRVEAQYF
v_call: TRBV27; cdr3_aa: CASNLRDRVNTEAFF
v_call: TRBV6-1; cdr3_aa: CASSGGLAGAYEQFF
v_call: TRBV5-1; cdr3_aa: CASSPGTGDSLNYGYTF
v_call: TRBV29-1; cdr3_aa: CSVSGKGTEAFF
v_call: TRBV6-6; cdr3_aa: CASTPTGENEQYF
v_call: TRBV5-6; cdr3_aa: CASSLEVRGYENYGYTF
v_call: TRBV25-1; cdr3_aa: CASSDVTGLGNTIYF
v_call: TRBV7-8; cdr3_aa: CASSSRTGAGGYTF
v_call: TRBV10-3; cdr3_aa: CAISELAGAGTGELFF
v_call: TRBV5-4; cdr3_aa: CASRGTGGPKNIQYF
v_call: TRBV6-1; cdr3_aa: CASSEARPNYGYTF
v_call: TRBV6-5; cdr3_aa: CASSFGGRNTEAFF